Below are 13 T cell receptor beta chains sequenced from a single sample in a study of blood T cell repertoires in COVID-19. Produced via immunoSEQ multiplex PCR; TCRdb's table is partial and in-frame only. Of some 43,000 clones in the sample, roughly 89% were seen once. Sequenced material: peripheral blood. Every receptor here comes from a man in his fifties or sixties with active COVID-19.

The gene calls are TRBV20-1 and TRBJ2-5; 13 positions match TRBD2. Germline-derived CDR1 and CDR2 are DFQATT and SNEGSKA (reference sequence). The CDR3 has 15 amino acids. V shed 3 bases and J 5 bases; nucleotides not matched to a gene: 6. The CDR3 spells CSASTSGGAGETQYF. In DNA form, the CDR3 reads TGCAGTGCTAGTACTAGCGGGGGGGCCGGGGAGACCCAGTACTTC.

The rearrangement uses TRBV28 and TRBJ1-4, with 8 nucleotides matching TRBD1. The germline V gene encodes CDR1 MDHEN and CDR2 SYDVKM. J gave up 4 bases and V 7 bases, and 5 bases lay outside the gene matches. This CDR3 has 14 residues. The DNA for the CDR3 is TGTGCCAGCACCGGACAGGGCCTTAATGAAAAACTGTTTTTT. Translated, it gives CASTGQGLNEKLFF. The whole variable domain, filled in from reference TRBV28 and TRBJ1-4, reads DVKVTQSSRYLVKRTGEKVFLECVQDMDHENMFWYRQDPGLGLRLIYFSYDVKMKEKGDIPEGYSVSREKKERFSLILESASTNQTSMYLCASTGQGLNEKLFFGSGTQLSVL.

The chain links TRBV15 to TRBJ2-3; 7 bases match TRBD1. CDR3 length: 14 residues. V shed 5 bases and J 0 bases; nucleotides not matched to a gene: 2. The germline gives CDR1 LNHNV, CDR2 YYDKDF (reference sequence). CDR3 loop: CATSGTVSTDTQYF. CDR3 sequence (DNA): TGTGCCACCAGCGGGACAGTAAGCACAGATACGCAGTATTTT.

The V and J genes are TRBV7-9 and TRBJ1-1, with D perhaps matching TRBD1 (6 bases). The germline V gene encodes CDR1 SEHNR and CDR2 FQNEAQ (reference sequence). The CDR3 contains 17 residues. The V end lost 6 bases, the J end lost 0 bases, and 20 bases lay between the germline ends. The CDR3 coding sequence is TGTGCCAGCAGGGACTTCCGGGACAACTACATGAACACTGAAGCTTTCTTT. Residues: CASRDFRDNYMNTEAFF.

The chain uses TRBV9 and TRBJ2-7; 14 bases map to TRBD2. This CDR3 contains 16 residues. Losses at the gene ends were 3 bases for V and 3 bases for J; bases not matched to a gene: 5. Germline CDR1 is SGDLS and CDR2 is YYNGEE. The CDR3 spells CASSEGTSGGFYEQYF. CDR3 bases: TGTGCCAGCAGCGAGGGGACTAGCGGGGGATTCTACGAGCAGTACTTC.

This CDR3 is CASSGQGAGNQPQHF. The DNA of the CDR3 is TGTGCCAGCAGCGGACAGGGGGCCGGCAATCAGCCCCAGCATTTT. The chain carries TRBV2 and TRBJ1-5; 11 bases are shared with TRBD1. Germline V CDR1 and CDR2: SNHLY, FYNNEI. The trim removed 6 bases at V and 2 bases at J, leaving 3 bases unmatched. CDR3 length equals 15 residues.

The rearrangement joins TRBV6-5 to TRBJ2-1, with D possibly TRBD1 on 5 matching bases. Trimming left V 7 bases short and J 8 bases short, with 15 bases between. CDR3 size: 13 residues. Germline V gene sequence: CDR1 MNHEY, CDR2 SVGAGI. CDR3 nucleotide sequence: TGTGCCAGCACGGTACAGGTGGATTATGAGCAGTTCTTC. Translated: CASTVQVDYEQFF.

CDR3 in DNA: TGTGCCAGCAGTGAAAGGGGACAGGGGGGAGAGACCCAGTACTTC. Translation: CASSERGQGGETQYF. The V call is TRBV2, the J call TRBJ2-5; 11 bases match TRBD1. J lost 4 bases, V lost 2 bases, and 3 bases had no gene match. Germline V lookup: CDR1 SNHLY, CDR2 FYNNEI. CDR3 size: 15 residues.

The gene calls are TRBV7-8 and TRBJ2-2; 9 bases line up with TRBD1. With V trimmed by 1 base and J by 1 base, 13 bases remained unmatched. Germline CDR1 reads SGHVS; CDR2 reads FQNEAQ. This CDR3 contains 20 residues. CDR3 nucleotides: TGTGCCAGCAGCTTAGGATCCCGGGACAGGGTCGGAGGGAACACCGGGGAGCTGTTTTTT. Protein sequence: CASSLGSRDRVGGNTGELFF.

The chain couples TRBV6-2 or TRBV6-3 to TRBJ2-4; D remains ambiguous. V lost 2 bases, J lost 8 bases, and 13 bases lay in between. Germline assignment: CDR1 MNHEY and CDR2 SVGEGT. The length of the CDR3 is 14 residues. CDR3 coding DNA: TGTGCCAGCAGTTACGGTCTCAGTCAGGACATTCAGTACTTC. Protein product: CASSYGLSQDIQYF.

This clone was observed a single time. The rearrangement links TRBV7-3 to TRBJ2-5, with D perhaps matching TRBD2 (6 bases). Germline V gene data show CDR1 as SGHTA and CDR2 as FQGTGA. The V end lost 2 bases, the J end lost 5 bases, and 15 bases lay between the germline ends. The CDR3 has 15 amino acids. This CDR3 reads CASSLDGSPGETQYF. CDR3 DNA: TGTGCCAGCAGCTTAGACGGGAGCCCCGGGGAGACCCAGTACTTC.

The chain couples TRBV6-1 to TRBJ1-5, with D perhaps TRBD1 (6 bases). Trimming stripped 2 bases from V and 1 base from J, with 9 bases between. Germline V lookup: CDR1 MNHNS, CDR2 SASEGT. The CDR3 extends over 15 amino acids. The CDR3 here is CASSEMGASNQPQHF. The CDR3 bases are TGTGCCAGCAGTGAAATGGGGGCAAGCAATCAGCCCCAGCATTTT.

The chain uses TRBV6-2 or TRBV6-3 and TRBJ2-3; TRBD2 matches 8 bases. CDR1 is MNHEY, CDR2 SVGEGT, per germline. Trimming removed 8 bases from V and 3 bases from J; junction bases left unmatched: 10. CDR3 length: 15 residues. Here the CDR3 DNA reads TGTGCCAGCCGCCTTATCGGGGGGGGGACAGATACGCAGTATTTT. This encodes CASRLIGGGTDTQYF.